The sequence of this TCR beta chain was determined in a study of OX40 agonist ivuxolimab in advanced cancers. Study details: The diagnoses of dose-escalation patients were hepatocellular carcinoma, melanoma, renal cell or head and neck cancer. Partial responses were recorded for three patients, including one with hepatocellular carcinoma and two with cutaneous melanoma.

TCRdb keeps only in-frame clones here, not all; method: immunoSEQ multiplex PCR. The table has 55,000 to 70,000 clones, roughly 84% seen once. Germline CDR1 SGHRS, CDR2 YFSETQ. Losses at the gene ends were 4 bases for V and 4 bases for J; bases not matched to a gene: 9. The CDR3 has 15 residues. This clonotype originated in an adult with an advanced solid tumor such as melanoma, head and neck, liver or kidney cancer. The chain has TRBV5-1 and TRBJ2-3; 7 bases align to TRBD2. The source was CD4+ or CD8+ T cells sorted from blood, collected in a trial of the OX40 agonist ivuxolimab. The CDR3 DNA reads TGCGCCAGCAGCCCGTGGGGGGGAGGGTCAGATACGCAGTATTTT. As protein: CASSPWGGGSDTQYF. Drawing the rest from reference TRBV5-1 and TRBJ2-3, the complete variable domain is KAGVTQTPRYLIKTRGQQVTLSCSPISGHRSVSWYQQTPGQGLQFLFEYFSETQRNKGNFPGRFSGRQFSNSRSEMNVSTLELGDSALYLCASSPWGGGSDTQYFGPGTRLTVL.